The following is a T cell receptor beta chain sequence with its context. This sample stems from a study of T cell changes during pregnancy in multiple sclerosis. Clones were sequenced by immunoSEQ multiplex PCR, and TCRdb holds only the in-frame ones, with some missing. The repertoire holds 85,000 to 130,000 clones, with 85% to 95% as singletons. The ends were cut back, 2 bases at V and 3 bases at J, with 14 bases in the middle. Germline V lookup: CDR1 KGHSH, CDR2 LQKENI. This CDR3 has 15 residues. Sequencing was performed on peripheral blood, taken in the second trimester of pregnancy. The J gene is TRBJ2-7, the V gene TRBV18; D is possibly TRBD1 (6 bases). This TCR came from a female donor with multiple sclerosis, enrolled in a pregnancy study. The CDR3 DNA follows: TGTGCCAGCTCACCATCGGGGACACCTAACTACGAGCAGTACTTC. Protein: CASSPSGTPNYEQYF.